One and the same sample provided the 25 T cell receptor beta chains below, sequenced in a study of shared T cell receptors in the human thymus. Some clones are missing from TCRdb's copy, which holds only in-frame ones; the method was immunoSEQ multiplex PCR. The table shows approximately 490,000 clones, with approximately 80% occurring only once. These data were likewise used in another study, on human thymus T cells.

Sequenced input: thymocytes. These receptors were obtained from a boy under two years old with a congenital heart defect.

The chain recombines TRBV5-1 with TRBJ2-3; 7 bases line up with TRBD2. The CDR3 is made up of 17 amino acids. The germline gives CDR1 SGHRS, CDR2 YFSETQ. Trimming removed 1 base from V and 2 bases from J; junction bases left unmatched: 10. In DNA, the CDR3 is TGCGCCAGCAGCTTGAATCCGAGGGAGGGGATCACAGATACGCAGTATTTT. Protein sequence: CASSLNPREGITDTQYF. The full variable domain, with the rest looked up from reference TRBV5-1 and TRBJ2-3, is KAGVTQTPRYLIKTRGQQVTLSCSPISGHRSVSWYQQTPGQGLQFLFEYFSETQRNKGNFPGRFSGRQFSNSRSEMNVSTLELGDSALYLCASSLNPREGITDTQYFGPGTRLTVL.

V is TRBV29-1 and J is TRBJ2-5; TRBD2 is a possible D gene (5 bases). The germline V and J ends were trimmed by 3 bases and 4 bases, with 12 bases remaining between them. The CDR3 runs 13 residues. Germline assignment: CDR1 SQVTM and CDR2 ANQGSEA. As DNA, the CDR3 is TGCAGCGTTGATTCGGGCAGCGGAGAGACCCAGTACTTC. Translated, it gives CSVDSGSGETQYF.

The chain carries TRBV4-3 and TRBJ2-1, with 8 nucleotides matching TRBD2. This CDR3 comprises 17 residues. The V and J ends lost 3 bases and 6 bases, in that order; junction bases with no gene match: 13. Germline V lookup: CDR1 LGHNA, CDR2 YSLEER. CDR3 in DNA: TGCGCCAGCAGCCATCCGAGGCCGGGACTAGAGCTCAATGAGCAGTTCTTC. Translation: CASSHPRPGLELNEQFF.

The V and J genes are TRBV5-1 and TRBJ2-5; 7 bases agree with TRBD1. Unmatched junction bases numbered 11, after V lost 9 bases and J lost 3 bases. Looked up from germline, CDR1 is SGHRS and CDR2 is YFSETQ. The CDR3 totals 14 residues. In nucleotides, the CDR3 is TGCGCCACCAGACAGGGTGGAGAAAAAGAGACCCAGTACTTC. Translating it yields CATRQGGEKETQYF.

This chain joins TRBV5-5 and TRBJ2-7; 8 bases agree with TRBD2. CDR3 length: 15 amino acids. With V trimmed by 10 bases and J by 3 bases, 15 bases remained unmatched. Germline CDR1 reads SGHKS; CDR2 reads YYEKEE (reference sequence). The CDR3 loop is CASTGRRAGVYEQYF. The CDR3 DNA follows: TGTGCCTCCACTGGACGTCGAGCGGGAGTCTACGAGCAGTACTTC.

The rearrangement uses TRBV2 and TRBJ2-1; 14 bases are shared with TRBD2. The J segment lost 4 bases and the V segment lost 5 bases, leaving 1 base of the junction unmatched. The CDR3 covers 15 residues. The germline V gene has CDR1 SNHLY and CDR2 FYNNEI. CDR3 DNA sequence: TGTGCCAGCAGTAGACTAGCGGGAGGGTACAATGAGCAGTTCTTC. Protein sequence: CASSRLAGGYNEQFF.

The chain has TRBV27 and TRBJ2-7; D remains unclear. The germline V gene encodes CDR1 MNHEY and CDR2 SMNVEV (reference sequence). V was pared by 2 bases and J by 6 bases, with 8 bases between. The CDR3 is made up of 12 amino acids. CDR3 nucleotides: TGTGCCAGCAGTTTACCAGCGAGCGAGCAGTACTTC. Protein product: CASSLPASEQYF.

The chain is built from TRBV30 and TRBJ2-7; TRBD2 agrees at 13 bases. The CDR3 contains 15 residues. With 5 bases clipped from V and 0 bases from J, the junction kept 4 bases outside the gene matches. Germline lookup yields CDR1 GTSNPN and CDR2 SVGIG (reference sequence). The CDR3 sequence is CAWGTSGVRSYEQYF. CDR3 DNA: TGTGCCTGGGGGACTAGCGGGGTCCGCTCCTACGAGCAGTACTTC.

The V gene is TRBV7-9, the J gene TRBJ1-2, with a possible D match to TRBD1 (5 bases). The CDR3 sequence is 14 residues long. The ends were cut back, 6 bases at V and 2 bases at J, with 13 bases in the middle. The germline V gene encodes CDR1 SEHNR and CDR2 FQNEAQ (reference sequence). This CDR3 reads CASSSRGGNYGYTF. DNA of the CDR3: TGTGCCAGCAGTTCTCGGGGGGGGAACTATGGCTACACCTTC. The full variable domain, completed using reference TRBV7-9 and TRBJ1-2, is DTGVSQNPRHKITKRGQNVTFRCDPISEHNRLYWYRQTLGQGPEFLTYFQNEAQLEKSRLLSDRFSAERPKGSFSTLEIQRTEQGDSAMYLCASSSRGGNYGYTFGSGTRLTVV.

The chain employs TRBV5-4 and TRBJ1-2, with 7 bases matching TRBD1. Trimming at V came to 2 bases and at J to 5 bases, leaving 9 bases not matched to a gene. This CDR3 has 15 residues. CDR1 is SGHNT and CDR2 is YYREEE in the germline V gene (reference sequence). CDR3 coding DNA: TGTGCCAGCAGCTTCCCTCGACAGGGAACATATGGCTACACCTTC. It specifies CASSFPRQGTYGYTF.

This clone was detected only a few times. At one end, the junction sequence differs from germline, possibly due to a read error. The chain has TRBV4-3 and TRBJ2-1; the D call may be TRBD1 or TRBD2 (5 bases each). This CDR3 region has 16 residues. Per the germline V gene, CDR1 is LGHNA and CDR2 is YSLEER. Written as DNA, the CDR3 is TGCGCCAGCAGTCAAGGGGCGGACGGGATACGGAATGAGCAGTTCTTC. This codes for CASSQGADGIRNEQFF.

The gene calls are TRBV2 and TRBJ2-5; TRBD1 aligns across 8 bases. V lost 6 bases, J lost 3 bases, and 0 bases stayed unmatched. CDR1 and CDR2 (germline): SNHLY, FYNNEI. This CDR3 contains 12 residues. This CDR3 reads CASRTGEETQYF. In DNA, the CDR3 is TGTGCCAGCAGGACAGGGGAAGAGACCCAGTACTTC.

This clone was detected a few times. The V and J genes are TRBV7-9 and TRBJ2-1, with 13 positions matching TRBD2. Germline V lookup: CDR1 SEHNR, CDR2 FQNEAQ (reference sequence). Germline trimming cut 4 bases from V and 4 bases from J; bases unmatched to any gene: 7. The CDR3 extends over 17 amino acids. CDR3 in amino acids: CASSSPGLAGIYNEQFF. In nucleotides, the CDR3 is TGTGCCAGCAGCTCCCCGGGACTAGCGGGGATTTACAATGAGCAGTTCTTC.

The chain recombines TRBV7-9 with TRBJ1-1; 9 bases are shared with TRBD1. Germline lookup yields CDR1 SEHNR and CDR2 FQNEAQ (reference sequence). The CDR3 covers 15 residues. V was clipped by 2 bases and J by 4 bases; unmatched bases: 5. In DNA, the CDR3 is TGTGCCAGCAGCTTAAGGGGACAGGGTCGCACTGAAGCTTTCTTT. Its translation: CASSLRGQGRTEAFF.

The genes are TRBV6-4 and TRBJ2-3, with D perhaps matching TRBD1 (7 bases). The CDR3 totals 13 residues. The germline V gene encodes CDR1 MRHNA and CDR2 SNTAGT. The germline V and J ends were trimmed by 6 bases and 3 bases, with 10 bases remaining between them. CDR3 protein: CASRRDSTDTQYF. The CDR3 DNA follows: TGTGCCAGCAGGCGGGACAGTACAGATACGCAGTATTTT.

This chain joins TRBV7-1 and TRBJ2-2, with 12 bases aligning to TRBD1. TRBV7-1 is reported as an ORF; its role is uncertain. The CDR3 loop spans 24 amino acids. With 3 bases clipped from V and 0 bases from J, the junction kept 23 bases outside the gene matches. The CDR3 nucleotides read TGTGCCAGCAGCTCCCCGGGACAGGGGGCGAACACACCAACACTTTACCCGAACACCGGGGAGCTGTTTTTT. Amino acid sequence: CASSSPGQGANTPTLYPNTGELFF.

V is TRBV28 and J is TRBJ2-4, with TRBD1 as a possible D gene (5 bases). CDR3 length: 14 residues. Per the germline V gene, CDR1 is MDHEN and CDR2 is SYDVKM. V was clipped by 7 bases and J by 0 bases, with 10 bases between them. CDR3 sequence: CASNDRIAKNIQYF. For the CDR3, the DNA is TGTGCCAGCAATGACAGAATAGCCAAAAACATTCAGTACTTC.

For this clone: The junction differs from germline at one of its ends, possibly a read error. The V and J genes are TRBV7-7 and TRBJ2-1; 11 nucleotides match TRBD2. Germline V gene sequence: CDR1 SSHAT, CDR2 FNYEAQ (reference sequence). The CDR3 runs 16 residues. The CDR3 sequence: CASSLEVAGGDNEQFF. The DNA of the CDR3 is TGTGCTAGCAGCTTAGAGGTAGCGGGAGGGGACAATGAGCAGTTCTTC.

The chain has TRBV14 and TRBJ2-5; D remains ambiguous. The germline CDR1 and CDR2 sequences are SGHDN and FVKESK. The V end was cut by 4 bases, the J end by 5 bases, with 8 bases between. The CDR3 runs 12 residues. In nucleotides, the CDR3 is TGTGCCAGCAGCCGGGTCGGGGAGACCCAGTACTTC. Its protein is CASSRVGETQYF.

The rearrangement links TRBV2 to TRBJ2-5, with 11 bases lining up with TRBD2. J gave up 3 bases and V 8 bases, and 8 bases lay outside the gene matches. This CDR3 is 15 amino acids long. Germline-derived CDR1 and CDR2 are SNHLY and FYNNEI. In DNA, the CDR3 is TGTGCCAGCTCCGGTGAGACTAGCGGGGAAGAGACCCAGTACTTC. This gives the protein CASSGETSGEETQYF.

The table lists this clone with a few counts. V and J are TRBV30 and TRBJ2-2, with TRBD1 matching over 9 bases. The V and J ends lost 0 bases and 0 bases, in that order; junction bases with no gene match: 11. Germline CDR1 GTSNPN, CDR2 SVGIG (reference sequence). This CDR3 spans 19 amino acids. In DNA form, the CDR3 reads TGTGCCTGGAGTGTATATAGTGGTGGGGACAGGGCGAACACCGGGGAGCTGTTTTTT. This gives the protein CAWSVYSGGDRANTGELFF.

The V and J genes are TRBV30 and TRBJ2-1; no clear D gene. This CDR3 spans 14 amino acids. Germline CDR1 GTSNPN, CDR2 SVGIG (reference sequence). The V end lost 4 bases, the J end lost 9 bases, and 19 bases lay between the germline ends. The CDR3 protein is CAWTRSRIVPEQFF. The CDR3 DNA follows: TGTGCCTGGACTCGTAGCCGGATAGTCCCTGAGCAGTTCTTC.

The chain's CDR3 is CASRSGLAGGLDTQYF. The DNA of the CDR3 is TGTGCCAGCAGGTCCGGACTAGCGGGAGGTCTTGATACGCAGTATTTT. The rearrangement joins TRBV27 to TRBJ2-3, with 14 bases matching TRBD2. CDR1 MNHEY and CDR2 SMNVEV come from the germline V gene (reference sequence). This CDR3 has 16 amino acids. V was clipped by 6 bases and J by 6 bases; unmatched bases: 8.

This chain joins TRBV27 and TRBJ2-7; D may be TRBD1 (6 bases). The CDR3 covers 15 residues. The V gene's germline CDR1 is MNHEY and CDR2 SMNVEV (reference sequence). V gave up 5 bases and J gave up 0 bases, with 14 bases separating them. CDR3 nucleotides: TGTGCCAGCAGTCCGGACAGCCCAAGCTCCTACGAGCAGTACTTC. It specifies CASSPDSPSSYEQYF.

The CDR3 DNA is TGCGCCAGCAGCTTGGTATACAGGCAGCCTATGGGCTACGAGCAGTACTTC. Protein product: CASSLVYRQPMGYEQYF. V usage is TRBV5-1 and J usage is TRBJ2-7; possibly TRBD1 for D (5 bases). V was clipped by 0 bases and J by 3 bases, with 19 bases between them. The CDR3 contains 17 residues. Germline CDR1 and CDR2: SGHRS and YFSETQ.